This T cell receptor beta chain came from a study of cytomegalovirus exposure and HLA in healthy donors. Between the trimmed V and J ends, which lost 0 bases and 1 base, there was a span of 6 bases. CDR1 is GTSNPN, CDR2 SVGIG, per germline (reference sequence). There are 13 residues in the CDR3. Comment on this clone: This specimen includes other DNA sequences encoding the same CDR3.

Primers included in the PCR were 60 Vbeta and 13 Jbeta primers. Sequencing used immunoSEQ multiplex PCR; TCRdb keeps in-frame clones, though not all of them. The table has 110,000 or so clones, about 80% seen once. The receptor comes from a woman aged 40 to 50 in good health and CMV-seropositive. The genes are TRBV30 and TRBJ1-1; D is possibly TRBD1 (6 bases). Sample: PBMCs. The CDR3 nucleotides read TGTGCCTGGAGTGTACAGGGGAACACTGAAGCTTTCTTT. It encodes CAWSVQGNTEAFF.